This T cell receptor (beta chain) was documented in a study of control samples from healthy donors and cancer patients (TCRdb year 2020). The CDR3, cysteine through phenylalanine, is 15 amino acids long. The DNA shown is the 45-base CDR3, in frame from base 1. Clipping removes 2 bases from V and 4 bases from J, with 6 as the unmatched junction base count. CDR1 and CDR2 (SGHAT, FQNNGV) derive from the germline V gene. The method behind the library was the immunoSEQ multiplex PCR assay. The table comes from immuneACCESS by way of TCRdb, which keeps in-frame sequences with V and J called. Part of the clones is missing from these tables; in studies checked, under half for an unresolved V gene and the rest for unknown reasons. Counted in this sample were some 82,000 clones; approximately 89% of them appeared once. The top ten constitute over 15% of the sample. This clone has just one count. Its antigen target is currently unknown. No base-level quality is on record; no much larger clone is a single base apart. The same CDR3 can be traced to other DNA sequences in this sample.

Material: blood. The chain is assembled from TRBV11-2 and TRBJ1-2, with TRBD1 matching 8 junction bases. The clonotype comes from a man aged 50 or older in good health. The sequenced DNA is TGTGCCAGCAGCTTAACCGGACAGGGCGGCTATGGCTACACCTTC. It translates to CASSLTGQGGYGYTF.